The rows below give T cell receptor beta chains drawn from one sample of a study of response to subunit inactivated influenza vaccine. TCRdb reprocessed the RT-PCR reads with MiXCR, giving one entry per CDR3 protein. Of approximately 290,000 distinct CDR3 sequences in the sample, around 22% are singletons; the top ten hold about a tenth. The material sequenced was PBMCs from blood, taken less than 22 months after vaccination. The source of these receptors is a man between 45 and 75 years old who received an inactivated influenza vaccine. CDR3s include the opening cysteine and the closing phenylalanine or tryptophan.

length: 12
V: TRBV7-9
CDR3: CASSLFTPEQYF

length: 13
V: TRBV6-5
CDR3: CASSSQRNQPQHF

length: 13
V: TRBV24-1
CDR3: CATSDSTVETQYF

length: 14
V: TRBV20-1
CDR3: CSAPQTGPNTEAFF

length: 14
V: TRBV28
CDR3: CASSPPPMNTEAFF

length: 13
V: TRBV12-3/TRBV12-4
CDR3: CASSRQVFGTQYF

length: 16
V: TRBV4-3
CDR3: CASSHLRQETNYGYTF

length: 15
V: TRBV14
CDR3: CASSQDLRERETQYF

length: 14
V: TRBV7-9
CDR3: CASSPLWNNQPQHF

length: 13
V: TRBV3-1
CDR3: CASSQADQSPLHF

length: 16
V: TRBV5-1
CDR3: CASSLSAGRGNTEAFF

length: 17
V: TRBV7-2
CDR3: CASSRASLSSSYNEQFF

length: 14
V: TRBV12-3/TRBV12-4
CDR3: CASSLAGSNQPQHF

length: 14
V: TRBV5-1
CDR3: CASSLGEPGETQYF

length: 15
V: TRBV7-2
CDR3: CASSLARTANTEAFF

length: 16
V: TRBV10-2
CDR3: CASSDLPGQPTDTQYF

length: 14
V: TRBV4-3
CDR3: CASSQMPGRQPQHF

length: 13
V: TRBV12-3/TRBV12-4
CDR3: CASSFGRGTEAFF

length: 15
V: TRBV20-1
CDR3: CSARDESQGIHEQYF

length: 15
V: TRBV24-1
CDR3: CATSDAGQGANEQYF

length: 14
V: TRBV20-1
CDR3: CSAIETTNTGELFF

length: 15
V: TRBV7-2
CDR3: CASSLGGQGAYGYTF

length: 13
V: TRBV18
CDR3: CASSPVGSYEQYF

length: 15
V: TRBV7-2
CDR3: CASSFSGTGLFEAFF

length: 12
V: TRBV28
CDR3: CASAAGVYEQYF

length: 16
V: TRBV9
CDR3: CASSVNEGGSNQPQHF

length: 17
V: TRBV4-3
CDR3: CASSQDTTGTSKNIQYF

length: 13
V: TRBV5-5
CDR3: CASSLGRHNEQFF

length: 15
V: TRBV3-1
CDR3: CASSQDGVYSTEAFF

length: 17
V: TRBV4-2
CDR3: CASSQDPPGLATYEQYF

length: 15
V: TRBV12-3/TRBV12-4
CDR3: CASSFIWANTGELFF

length: 14
V: TRBV6-5
CDR3: CASSWDRGSYGYTF

length: 14
V: TRBV12-3/TRBV12-4
CDR3: CASSYGTAKYGYTF

length: 13
V: TRBV4-1
CDR3: CASSQELAQTQYF

length: 16
V: TRBV20-1
CDR3: CSAKMGDRNMNTEAFF

length: 14
V: TRBV19
CDR3: CASSRDYLYNEQFF

length: 15
V: TRBV6-1
CDR3: CASSQLTGVNTEAFF

length: 11
V: TRBV5-6
CDR3: CASSFLGEAFF

length: 15
V: TRBV7-2
CDR3: CASSLPQGARTEAFF

length: 16
V: TRBV6-1
CDR3: CASSRGQGSYNSPLHF

length: 16
V: TRBV28
CDR3: CASSTLAAIPRNEQFF

length: 14
V: TRBV28
CDR3: CASSFPGQAYEQYF

length: 12
V: TRBV6-2/TRBV6-3
CDR3: CASRGMSHGYTF